This TCR beta chain comes out of a study of blood T cell repertoires in COVID-19. Study overall: From T cells, B-cell-depleted T cells, or PBMCs came the material, which was cDNA or gDNA.

The assay was immunoSEQ multiplex PCR, and TCRdb's table has in-frame clones only and misses some. The repertoire holds over 200,000 clones, with approximately 80% as singletons. The CDR3 totals 14 residues. The V gene's germline CDR1 is MNHEY and CDR2 SVGAGI. V was clipped by 5 bases and J by 2 bases; unmatched bases: 3. The genes are TRBV6-5 and TRBJ1-2; TRBD1 matches at 9 bases. The sample comprised PBMCs or T cells enriched from blood (not recorded which). This TCR was sampled from a man between 60 and 70 years old who had recovered from COVID-19. Here the CDR3 reads CASSRGQGNYGYTF. CDR3 coding DNA: TGTGCCAGCAGTAGAGGACAGGGGAACTATGGCTACACCTTC.